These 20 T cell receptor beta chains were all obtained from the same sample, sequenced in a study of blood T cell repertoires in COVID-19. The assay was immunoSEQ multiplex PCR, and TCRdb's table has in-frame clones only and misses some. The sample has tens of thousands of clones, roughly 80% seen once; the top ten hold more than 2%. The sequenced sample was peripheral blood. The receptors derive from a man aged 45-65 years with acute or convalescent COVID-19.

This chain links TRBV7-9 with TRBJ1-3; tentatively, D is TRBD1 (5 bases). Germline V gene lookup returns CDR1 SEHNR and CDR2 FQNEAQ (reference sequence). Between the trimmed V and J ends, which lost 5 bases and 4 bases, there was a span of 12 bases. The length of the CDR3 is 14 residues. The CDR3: CASSAAGFGNTIYF. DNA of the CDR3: TGTGCCAGCAGCGCCGCAGGGTTCGGAAACACCATATATTTT.

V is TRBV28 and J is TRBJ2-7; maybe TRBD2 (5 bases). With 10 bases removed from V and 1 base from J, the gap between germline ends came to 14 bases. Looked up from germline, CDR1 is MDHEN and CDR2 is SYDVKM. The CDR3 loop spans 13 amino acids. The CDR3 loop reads CATRTPGSYEQYF. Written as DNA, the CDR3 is TGTGCCACCCGTACACCGGGGTCCTACGAGCAGTACTTC.

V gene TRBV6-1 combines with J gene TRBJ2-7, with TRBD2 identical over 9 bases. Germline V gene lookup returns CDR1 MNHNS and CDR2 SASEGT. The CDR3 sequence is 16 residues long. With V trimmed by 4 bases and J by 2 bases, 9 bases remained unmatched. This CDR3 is CASSGFASGITYEQYF. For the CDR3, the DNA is TGTGCCAGCAGTGGATTTGCTAGCGGGATCACCTACGAGCAGTACTTC.

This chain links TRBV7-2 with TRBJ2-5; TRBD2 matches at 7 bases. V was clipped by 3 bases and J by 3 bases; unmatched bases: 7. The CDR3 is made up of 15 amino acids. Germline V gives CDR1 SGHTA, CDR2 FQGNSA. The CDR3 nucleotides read TGTGCCAGCAGCTTCAGGGCGGGGGAGAAAGAGACCCAGTACTTC. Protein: CASSFRAGEKETQYF. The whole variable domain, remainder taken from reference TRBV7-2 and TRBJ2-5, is GAGVSQSPSNKVTEKGKDVELRCDPISGHTALYWYRQSLGQGLEFLIYFQGNSAPDKSGLPSDRFSAERTGGSVSTLTIQRTQQEDSAVYLCASSFRAGEKETQYFGPGTRLLVL.

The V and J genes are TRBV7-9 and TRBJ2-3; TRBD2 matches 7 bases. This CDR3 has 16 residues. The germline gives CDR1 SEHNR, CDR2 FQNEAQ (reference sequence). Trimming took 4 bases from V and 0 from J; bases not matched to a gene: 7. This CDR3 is CASSSLEGGSTDTQYF. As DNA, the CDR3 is TGTGCCAGCAGCTCTCTCGAGGGAGGGAGCACAGATACGCAGTATTTT.

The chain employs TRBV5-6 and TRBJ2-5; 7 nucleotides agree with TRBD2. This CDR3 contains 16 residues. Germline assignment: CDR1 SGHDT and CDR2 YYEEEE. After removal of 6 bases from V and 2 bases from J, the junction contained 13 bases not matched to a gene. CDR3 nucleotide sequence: TGTGCCAGCACTTCTCCACTCGGCGGGAGACAAGAGACCCAGTACTTC. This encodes CASTSPLGGRQETQYF.

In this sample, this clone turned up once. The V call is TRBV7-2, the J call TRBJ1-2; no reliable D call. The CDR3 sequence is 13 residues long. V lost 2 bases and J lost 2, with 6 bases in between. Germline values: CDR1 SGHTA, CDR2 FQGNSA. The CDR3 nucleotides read TGTGCCAGCAGCTTACCACAGAACTATGGCTACACCTTC. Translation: CASSLPQNYGYTF.

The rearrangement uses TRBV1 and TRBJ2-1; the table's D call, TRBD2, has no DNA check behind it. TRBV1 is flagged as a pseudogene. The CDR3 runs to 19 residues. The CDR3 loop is CTSSQDRLAGGRSYNEQFF. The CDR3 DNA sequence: TGCACCAGCAGCCAAGATCGACTAGCGGGGGGCCGCTCCTACAATGAGCAGTTCTTC.

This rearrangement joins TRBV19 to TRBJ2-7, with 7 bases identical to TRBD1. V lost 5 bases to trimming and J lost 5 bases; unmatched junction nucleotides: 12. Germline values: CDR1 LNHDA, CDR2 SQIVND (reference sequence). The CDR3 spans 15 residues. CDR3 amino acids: CASSPTRDSLDEQYF. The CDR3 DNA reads TGTGCCAGTAGTCCCACTCGGGACAGCCTAGACGAGCAGTACTTC.

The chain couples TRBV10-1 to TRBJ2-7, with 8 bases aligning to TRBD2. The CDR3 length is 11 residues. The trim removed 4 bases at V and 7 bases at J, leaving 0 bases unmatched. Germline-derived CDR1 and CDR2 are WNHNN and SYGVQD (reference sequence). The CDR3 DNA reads TGCGCCAGCAGTGGCGGGGGGGAGCAGTACTTC. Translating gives CASSGGGEQYF.

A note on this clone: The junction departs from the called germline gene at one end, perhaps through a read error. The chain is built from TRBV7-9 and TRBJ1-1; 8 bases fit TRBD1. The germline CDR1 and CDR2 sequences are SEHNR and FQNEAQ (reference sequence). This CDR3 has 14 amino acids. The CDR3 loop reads CASRLGQGNTEAFF. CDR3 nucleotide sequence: TGTGCCAGCAGGTTAGGACAGGGGAACACTGAAGCTTTCTTT.

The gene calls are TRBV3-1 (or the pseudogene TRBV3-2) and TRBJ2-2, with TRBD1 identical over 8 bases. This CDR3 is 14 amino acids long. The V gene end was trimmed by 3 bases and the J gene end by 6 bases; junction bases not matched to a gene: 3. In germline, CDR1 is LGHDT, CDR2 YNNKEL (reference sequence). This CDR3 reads CASSQLTGAGELFF. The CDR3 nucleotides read TGTGCCAGCAGCCAGTTGACAGGGGCCGGGGAGCTGTTTTTT.

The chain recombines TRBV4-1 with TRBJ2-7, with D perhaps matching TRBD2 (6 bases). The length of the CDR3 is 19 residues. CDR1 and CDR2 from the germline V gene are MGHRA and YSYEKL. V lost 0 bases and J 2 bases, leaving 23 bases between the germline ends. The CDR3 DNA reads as TGCGCCAGCAGCCAAGATCGGGGGAAGACAGTCCCAAGGGCCTACGAGCAGTACTTC. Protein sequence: CASSQDRGKTVPRAYEQYF.

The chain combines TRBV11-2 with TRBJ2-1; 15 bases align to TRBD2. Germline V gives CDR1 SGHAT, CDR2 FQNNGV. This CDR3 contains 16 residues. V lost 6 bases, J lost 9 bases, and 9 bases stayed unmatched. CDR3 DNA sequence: TGTGCCAGCAGAACGGGACTAGCGGGAGGCACGGGTGAGCAGTTCTTC. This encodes CASRTGLAGGTGEQFF.

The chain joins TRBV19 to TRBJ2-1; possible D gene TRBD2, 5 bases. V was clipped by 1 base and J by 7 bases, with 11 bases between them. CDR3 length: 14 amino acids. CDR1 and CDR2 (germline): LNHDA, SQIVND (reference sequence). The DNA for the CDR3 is TGTGCCAGTAGTATAGTGGGAGCATTTAATGAGCAGTTCTTC. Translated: CASSIVGAFNEQFF.

CDR3 sequence reads: CASSEMAVPNYGYTF. In DNA, the CDR3 is TGTGCCAGCAGCGAAATGGCAGTCCCTAACTATGGCTACACCTTC. The chain uses TRBV5-8 and TRBJ1-2; D unclear. Deletions cut 4 bases from V and 0 bases from J, with 13 bases between. Germline CDR1 reads SGHTS; CDR2 reads YDEGEE. The CDR3 length is 15 residues.

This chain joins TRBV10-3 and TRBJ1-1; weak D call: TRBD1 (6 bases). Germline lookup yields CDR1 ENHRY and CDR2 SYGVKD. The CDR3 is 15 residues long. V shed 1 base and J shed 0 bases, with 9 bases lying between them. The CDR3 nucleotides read TGTGCCATCAGTGAGTGGACAGCCATGAACACTGAAGCTTTCTTT. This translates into CAISEWTAMNTEAFF.

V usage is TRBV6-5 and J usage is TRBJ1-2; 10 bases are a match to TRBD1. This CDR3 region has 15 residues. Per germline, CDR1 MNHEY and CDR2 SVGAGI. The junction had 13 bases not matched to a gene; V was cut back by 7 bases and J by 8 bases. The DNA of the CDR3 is TGTGCCAGCACCCTACCGGGACAGGGGCCGAGGGGCTACACCTTC. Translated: CASTLPGQGPRGYTF.

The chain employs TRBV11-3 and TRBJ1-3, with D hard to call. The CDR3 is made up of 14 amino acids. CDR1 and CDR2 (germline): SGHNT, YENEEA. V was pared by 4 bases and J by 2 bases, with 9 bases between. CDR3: CASSSISAGNTIYF. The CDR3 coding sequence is TGTGCCAGCAGCTCGATTTCGGCTGGAAACACCATATATTTT.

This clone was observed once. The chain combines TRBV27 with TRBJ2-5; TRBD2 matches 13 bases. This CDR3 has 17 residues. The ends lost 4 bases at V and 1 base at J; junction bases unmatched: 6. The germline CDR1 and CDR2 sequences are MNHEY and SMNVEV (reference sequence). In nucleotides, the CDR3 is TGTGCCAGCAGTTCAATGACTAGCGGGGGGCCCCAAGAGACCCAGTACTTC. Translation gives CASSSMTSGGPQETQYF.